The present TCR beta chain was sequenced within a study of blood T cells in healthy people across ages. Next came a second PCR, run for roughly 6 to 11 cycles, which used a sample-barcoded 5' primer along with a J-beta primer mix. Using its own MiXCR run on the 5' RACE reads, TCRdb lists one record per CDR3 protein. The sample records nearly 1 million distinct CDR3 sequences, roughly half being singletons. Germline assignment: CDR1 SGDLS and CDR2 YYNGEE. Deletions cut 0 bases from V and 3 bases from J, with 9 bases between. This CDR3 has 14 amino acids. The chain uses TRBV9 and TRBJ2-5; D remains ambiguous. The sequenced sample consisted of blood. The receptor was isolated from a woman aged 60 to 75 in good health. DNA for the CDR3: TGTGCCAGCAGCGTAGGAATAGCAGAAGAGACCCAGTACTTC. Protein: CASSVGIAEETQYF.